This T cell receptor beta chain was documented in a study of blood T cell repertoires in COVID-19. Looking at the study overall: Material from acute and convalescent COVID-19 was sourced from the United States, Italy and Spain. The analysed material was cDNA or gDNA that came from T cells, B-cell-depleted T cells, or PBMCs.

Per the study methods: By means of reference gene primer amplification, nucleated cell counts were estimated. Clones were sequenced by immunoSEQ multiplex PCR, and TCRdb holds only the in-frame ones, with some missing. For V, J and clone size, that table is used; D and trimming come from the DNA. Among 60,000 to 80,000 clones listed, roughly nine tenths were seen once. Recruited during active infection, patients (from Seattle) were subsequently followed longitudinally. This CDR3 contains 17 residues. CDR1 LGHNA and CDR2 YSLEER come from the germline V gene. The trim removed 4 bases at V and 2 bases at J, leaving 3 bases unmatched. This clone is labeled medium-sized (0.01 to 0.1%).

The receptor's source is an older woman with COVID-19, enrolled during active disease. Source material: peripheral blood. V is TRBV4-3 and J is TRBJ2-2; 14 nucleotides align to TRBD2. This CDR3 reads CASSLGTSGRNTGELFF. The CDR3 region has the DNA TGCGCCAGCAGCCTTGGGACTAGCGGGAGAAACACCGGGGAGCTGTTTTTT.